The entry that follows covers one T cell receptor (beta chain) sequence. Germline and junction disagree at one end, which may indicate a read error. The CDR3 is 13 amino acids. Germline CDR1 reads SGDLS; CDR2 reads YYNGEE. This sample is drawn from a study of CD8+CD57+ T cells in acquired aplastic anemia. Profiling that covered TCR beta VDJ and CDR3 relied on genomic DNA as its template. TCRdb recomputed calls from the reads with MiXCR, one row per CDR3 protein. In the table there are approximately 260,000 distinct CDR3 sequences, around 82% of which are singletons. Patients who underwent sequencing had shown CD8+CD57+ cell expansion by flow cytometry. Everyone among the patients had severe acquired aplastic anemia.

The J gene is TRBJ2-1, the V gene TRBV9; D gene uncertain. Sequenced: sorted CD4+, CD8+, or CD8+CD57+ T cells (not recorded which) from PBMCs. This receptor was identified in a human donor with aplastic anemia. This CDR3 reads CASSEGSDPQYFF. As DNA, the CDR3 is TGTGCCAGCAGCGAAGGGTCAGATCCGCAGTATTTTTTC. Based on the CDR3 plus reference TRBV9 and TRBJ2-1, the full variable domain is DSGVTQTPKHLITATGQRVTLRCSPRSGDLSVYWYQQSLDQGLQFLIQYYNGEERAKGNILERFSAQQFPDLHSELNLSSLELGDSALYFCASSEGSDPQYFFGPGTRLTVL.